The entry below gives a single TCR beta chain sequence along with its context. CD45RO-negative, CCR7-positively selected cells formed the naive CD8 fraction, excluding terminally differentiated effector memory CD45RA+ cells. This record belongs to a study of shared clonotypes between healthy human individuals. This table comes from immunoSEQ multiplex PCR, and its TCRdb copy is limited to in-frame clones, with some not included. The sample contains roughly 2 million clones, about 95% of which appear only once. Trimming took 5 bases from V and 1 from J, leaving 11 bases between them. The CDR3 has 14 amino acids. CDR1 SGHVS and CDR2 FNYEAQ come from the germline V gene.

The clonotype originates from a man younger than 35 in good health. The material sequenced was naive CD8+ T cells sorted from blood. The chain couples TRBV7-6 to TRBJ2-5, with a weak D call TRBD2 (6 bases). CDR3 sequence (DNA): TGTGCCAGCAGCGAGGGACTTCGCCAAGAGACCCAGTACTTC. It yields the protein CASSEGLRQETQYF.